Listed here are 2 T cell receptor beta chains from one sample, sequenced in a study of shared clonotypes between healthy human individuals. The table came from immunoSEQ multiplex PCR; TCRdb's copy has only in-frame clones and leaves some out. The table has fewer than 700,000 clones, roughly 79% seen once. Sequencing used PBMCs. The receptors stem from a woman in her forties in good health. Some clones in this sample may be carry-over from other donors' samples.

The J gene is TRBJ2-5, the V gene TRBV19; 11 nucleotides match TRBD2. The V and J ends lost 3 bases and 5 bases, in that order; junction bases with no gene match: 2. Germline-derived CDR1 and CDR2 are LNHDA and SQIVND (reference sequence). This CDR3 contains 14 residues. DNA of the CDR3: TGTGCCAGTAGTATTGCTAGCGGGAGGGAGACCCAGTACTTC. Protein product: CASSIASGRETQYF.

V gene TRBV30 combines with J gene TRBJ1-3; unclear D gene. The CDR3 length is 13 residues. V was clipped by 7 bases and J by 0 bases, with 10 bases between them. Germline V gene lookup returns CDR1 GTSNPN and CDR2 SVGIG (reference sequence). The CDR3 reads CAFDVASGNTIYF. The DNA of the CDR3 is TGTGCCTTCGACGTCGCCTCTGGAAACACCATATATTTT.